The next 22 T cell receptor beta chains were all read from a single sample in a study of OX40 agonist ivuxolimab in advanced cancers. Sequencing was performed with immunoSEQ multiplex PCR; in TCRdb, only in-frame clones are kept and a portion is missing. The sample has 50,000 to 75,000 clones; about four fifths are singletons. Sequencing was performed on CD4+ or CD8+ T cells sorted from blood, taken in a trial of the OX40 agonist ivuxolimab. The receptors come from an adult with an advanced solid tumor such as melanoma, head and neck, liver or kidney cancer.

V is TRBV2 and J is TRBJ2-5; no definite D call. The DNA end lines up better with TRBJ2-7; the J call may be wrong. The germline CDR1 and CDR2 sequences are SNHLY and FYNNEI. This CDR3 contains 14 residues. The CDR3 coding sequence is TGTGCCAGCAGAATGACTCAAAACGTCCACGAGCAGTACTTC. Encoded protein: CASRMTQNVHEQYF.

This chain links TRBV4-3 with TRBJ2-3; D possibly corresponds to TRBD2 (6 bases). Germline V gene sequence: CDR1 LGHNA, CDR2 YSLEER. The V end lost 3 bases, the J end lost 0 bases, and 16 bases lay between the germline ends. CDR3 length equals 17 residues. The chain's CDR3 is CASSQTLATTSTDTQYF. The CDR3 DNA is TGCGCCAGCAGCCAGACGCTAGCGACCACTAGCACAGATACGCAGTATTTT.

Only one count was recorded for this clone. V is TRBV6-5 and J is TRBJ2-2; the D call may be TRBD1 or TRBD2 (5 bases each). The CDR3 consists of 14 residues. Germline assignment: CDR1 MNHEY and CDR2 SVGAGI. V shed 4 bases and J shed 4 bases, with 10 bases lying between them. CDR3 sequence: CASSFRESTGELFF. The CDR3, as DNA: TGTGCCAGCAGTTTCAGGGAGAGCACCGGGGAGCTGTTTTTT.

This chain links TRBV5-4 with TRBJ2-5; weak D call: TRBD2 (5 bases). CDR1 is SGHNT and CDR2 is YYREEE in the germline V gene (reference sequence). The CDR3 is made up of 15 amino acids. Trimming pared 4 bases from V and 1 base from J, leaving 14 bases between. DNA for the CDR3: TGTGCCAGCAGCCCACCGGGATCGGTCCAAGAGACCCAGTACTTC. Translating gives CASSPPGSVQETQYF.

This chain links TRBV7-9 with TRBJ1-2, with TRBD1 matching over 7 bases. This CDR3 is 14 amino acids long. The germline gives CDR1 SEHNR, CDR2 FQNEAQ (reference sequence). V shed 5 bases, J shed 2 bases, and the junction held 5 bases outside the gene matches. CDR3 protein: CASSAAGGNYGYTF. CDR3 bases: TGTGCCAGCAGCGCCGCAGGGGGAAACTATGGCTACACCTTC. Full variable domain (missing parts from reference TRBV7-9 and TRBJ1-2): DTGVSQNPRHKITKRGQNVTFRCDPISEHNRLYWYRQTLGQGPEFLTYFQNEAQLEKSRLLSDRFSAERPKGSFSTLEIQRTEQGDSAMYLCASSAAGGNYGYTFGSGTRLTVV.

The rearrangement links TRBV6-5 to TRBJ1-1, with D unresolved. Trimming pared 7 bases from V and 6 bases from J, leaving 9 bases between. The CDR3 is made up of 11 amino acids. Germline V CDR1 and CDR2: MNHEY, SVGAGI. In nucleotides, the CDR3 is TGTGCCAGCATTGGACGGGCTGAAGCTTTCTTT. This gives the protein CASIGRAEAFF.

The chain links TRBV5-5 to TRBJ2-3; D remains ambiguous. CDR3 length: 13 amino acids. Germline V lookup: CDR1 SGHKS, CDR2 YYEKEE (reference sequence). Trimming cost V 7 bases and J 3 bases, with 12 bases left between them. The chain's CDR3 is CASRRAATDTQYF. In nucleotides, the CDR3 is TGTGCCAGCCGCCGGGCTGCTACAGATACGCAGTATTTT.

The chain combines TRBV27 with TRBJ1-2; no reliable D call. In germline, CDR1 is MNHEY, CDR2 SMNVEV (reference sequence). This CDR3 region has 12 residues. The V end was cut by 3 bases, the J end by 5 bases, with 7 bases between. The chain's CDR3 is CASSLWVYGYTF. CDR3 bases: TGTGCCAGCAGTTTGTGGGTTTATGGCTACACCTTC.

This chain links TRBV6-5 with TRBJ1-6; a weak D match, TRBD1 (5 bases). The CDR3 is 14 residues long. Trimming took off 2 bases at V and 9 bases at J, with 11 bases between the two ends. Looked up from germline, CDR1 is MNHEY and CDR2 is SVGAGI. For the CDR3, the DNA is TGTGCCAGCAGTTACGGGGCACTTTCTTCACCCCTCCACTTT. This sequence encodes CASSYGALSSPLHF.

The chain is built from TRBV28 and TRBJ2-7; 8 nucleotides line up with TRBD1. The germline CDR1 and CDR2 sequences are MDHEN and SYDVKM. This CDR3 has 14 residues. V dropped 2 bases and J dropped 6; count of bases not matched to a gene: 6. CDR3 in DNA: TGTGCCAGCAGTTTACGGCCAGGGGGCCTCGAGCAGTACTTC. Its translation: CASSLRPGGLEQYF.

The CDR3 region is CASSARPGQGGTDTQYF. The DNA for the CDR3 is TGTGCCAGCAGCGCCCGACCGGGACAGGGCGGCACAGATACGCAGTATTTT. This chain joins TRBV14 and TRBJ2-3; 9 nucleotides align to TRBD1. Germline-derived CDR1 and CDR2 are SGHDN and FVKESK. The length of the CDR3 is 17 residues. The ends lost 5 bases at V and 1 base at J; junction bases unmatched: 10.

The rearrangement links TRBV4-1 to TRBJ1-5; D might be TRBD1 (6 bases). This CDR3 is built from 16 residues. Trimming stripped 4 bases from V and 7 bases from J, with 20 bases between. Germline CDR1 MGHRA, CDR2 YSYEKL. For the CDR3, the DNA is TGCGCCAGCAGCCCGTTCGCTTGGGGGGCAGAGCAGCCCCAGCATTTT. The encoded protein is CASSPFAWGAEQPQHF.

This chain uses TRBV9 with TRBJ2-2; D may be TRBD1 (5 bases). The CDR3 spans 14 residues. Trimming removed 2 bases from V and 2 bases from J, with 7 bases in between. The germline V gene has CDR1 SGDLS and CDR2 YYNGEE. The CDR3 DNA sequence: TGTGCCAGCAGCGTGGGGCCCAACACCGGGGAGCTGTTTTTT. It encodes CASSVGPNTGELFF.

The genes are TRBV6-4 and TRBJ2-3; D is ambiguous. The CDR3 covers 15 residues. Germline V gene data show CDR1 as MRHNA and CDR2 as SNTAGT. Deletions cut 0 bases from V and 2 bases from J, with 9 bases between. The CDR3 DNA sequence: TGTGCCAGCAGTGACTCCGGAACAGCCACAGATACGCAGTATTTT. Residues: CASSDSGTATDTQYF.

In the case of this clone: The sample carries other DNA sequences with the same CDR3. DNA of the CDR3: TGTGCCAGCAGCCGGGGACAGGGGGGGTCGGAAGCTTTCTTT. It codes for CASSRGQGGSEAFF. The gene calls are TRBV7-9 and TRBJ1-1; 11 nucleotides agree with TRBD1. Germline V gene sequence: CDR1 SEHNR, CDR2 FQNEAQ (reference sequence). The CDR3 is 14 amino acids. The V segment lost 5 bases and the J segment 8 bases; nucleotides outside the gene matches: 7.

The DNA for the CDR3 is TGCGCCAGCAGCTTGGCGGCAGGGGGTACGAGGGAGCAGTACTTC. Its translation: CASSLAAGGTREQYF. The rearrangement joins TRBV5-1 to TRBJ2-7; 7 positions match TRBD1. Germline V gene data show CDR1 as SGHRS and CDR2 as YFSETQ. This CDR3 has 15 amino acids. Losses at the gene ends were 0 bases for V and 7 bases for J; bases not matched to a gene: 10. The whole variable domain, remainder taken from reference TRBV5-1 and TRBJ2-7, is KAGVTQTPRYLIKTRGQQVTLSCSPISGHRSVSWYQQTPGQGLQFLFEYFSETQRNKGNFPGRFSGRQFSNSRSEMNVSTLELGDSALYLCASSLAAGGTREQYFGPGTRLTVT.

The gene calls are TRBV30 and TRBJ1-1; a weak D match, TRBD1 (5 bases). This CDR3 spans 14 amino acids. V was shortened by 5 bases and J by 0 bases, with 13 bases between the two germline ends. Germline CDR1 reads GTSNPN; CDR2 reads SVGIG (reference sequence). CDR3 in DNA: TGTGCCTGGTCCCAGGGAGGGTTGAACACTGAAGCTTTCTTT. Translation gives CAWSQGGLNTEAFF. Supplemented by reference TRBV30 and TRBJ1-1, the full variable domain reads SQTIHQWPATLVQPVGSPLSLECTVEGTSNPNLYWYRQAAGRGLQLLFYSVGIGQISSEVPQNLSASRPQDRQFILSSKKLLLSDSGFYLCAWSQGGLNTEAFFGQGTRLTVV.

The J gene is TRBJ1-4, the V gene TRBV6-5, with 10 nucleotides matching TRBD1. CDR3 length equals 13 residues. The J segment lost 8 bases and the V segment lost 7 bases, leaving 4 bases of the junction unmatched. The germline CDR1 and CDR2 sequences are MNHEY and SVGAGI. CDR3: CASTWDRGEKLFF. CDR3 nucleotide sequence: TGTGCCAGCACCTGGGACAGGGGAGAAAAACTGTTTTTT.

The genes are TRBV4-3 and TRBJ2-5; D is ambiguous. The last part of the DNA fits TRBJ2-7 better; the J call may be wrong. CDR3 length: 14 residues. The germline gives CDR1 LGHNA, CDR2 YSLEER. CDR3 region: CASSQDKGPYEQYF. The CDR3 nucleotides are TGCGCCAGCAGCCAAGATAAGGGCCCCTACGAGCAGTACTTC.

CDR3 loop: CASSLLKGGNTEAFF. CDR3 in DNA: TGTGCCAGCAGTTTATTGAAGGGGGGGAACACTGAAGCTTTCTTT. The J gene is TRBJ1-1, the V gene TRBV28, with D perhaps TRBD1 (6 bases). V dropped 1 base and J dropped 1 base, with 10 bases sitting between them. This CDR3 is 15 amino acids long. Germline V CDR1 and CDR2: MDHEN, SYDVKM.

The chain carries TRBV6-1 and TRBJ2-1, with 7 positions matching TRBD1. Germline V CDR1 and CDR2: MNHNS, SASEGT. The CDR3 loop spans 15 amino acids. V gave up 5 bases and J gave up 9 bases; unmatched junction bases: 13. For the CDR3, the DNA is TGTGCCAGCAGTAGCGGACAGGCCCCTGGGGGTGAGCAGTTCTTC. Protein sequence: CASSSGQAPGGEQFF.

The CDR3 sequence is CASSGGQSYEQYF. As DNA, the CDR3 is TGTGCCAGCAGCGGCGGACAGTCCTACGAGCAGTACTTC. This chain connects TRBV2 to TRBJ2-7; perhaps TRBD1 as D (6 bases). Germline values: CDR1 SNHLY, CDR2 FYNNEI. The CDR3 contains 13 residues. Trimming took off 6 bases at V and 1 base at J, with 10 bases between the two ends. The variable domain in full, completed from reference TRBV2 and TRBJ2-7, reads EPEVTQTPSHQVTQMGQEVILRCVPISNHLYFYWYRQILGQKVEFLVSFYNNEISEKSEIFDDQFSVERPDGSNFTLKIRSTKLEDSAMYFCASSGGQSYEQYFGPGTRLTVT.